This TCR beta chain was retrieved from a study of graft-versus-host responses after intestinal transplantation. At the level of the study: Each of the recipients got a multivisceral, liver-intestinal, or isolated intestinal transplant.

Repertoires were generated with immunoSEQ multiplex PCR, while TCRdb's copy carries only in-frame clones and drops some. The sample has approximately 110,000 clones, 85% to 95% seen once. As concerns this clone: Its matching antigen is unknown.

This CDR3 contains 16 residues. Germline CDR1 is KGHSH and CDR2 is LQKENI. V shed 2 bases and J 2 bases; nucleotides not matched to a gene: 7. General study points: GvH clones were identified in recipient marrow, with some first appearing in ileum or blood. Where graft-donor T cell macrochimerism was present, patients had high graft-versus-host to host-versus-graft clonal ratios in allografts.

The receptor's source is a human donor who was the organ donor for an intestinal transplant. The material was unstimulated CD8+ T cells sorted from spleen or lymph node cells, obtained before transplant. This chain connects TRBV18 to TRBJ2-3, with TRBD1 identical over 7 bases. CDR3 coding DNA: TGTGCCAGCTCACCAGACGACAGGGTAGACACAGATACGCAGTATTTT. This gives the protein CASSPDDRVDTDTQYF.